This TCR beta chain was recovered during a study of blood T cell repertoires in COVID-19. V lost 5 bases to trimming and J lost 6 bases, with 11 bases between them. This CDR3 has 13 amino acids. Here immunoSEQ multiplex PCR was the method, and the copy in TCRdb shows in-frame clones only, minus some. The data hold around 220,000 clones, with roughly 80% observed a single time. The receptor was derived from a human donor in a cohort sampled during active COVID-19. Sequencing was done on a sample of peripheral blood. The chain employs TRBV12-3 or TRBV12-4 and TRBJ2-1; D perhaps matches TRBD2 (6 bases). The CDR3 DNA reads as TGTGCCAGCAGTACCGGGACTCCCAATGAGCAGTTCTTC. It is translated as CASSTGTPNEQFF.